This TCR beta chain originates from a study of response to subunit inactivated influenza vaccine. The table lists this clonotype with many counts. Its specificity is not known. The study's findings and limits: It was suggested by the authors that few new T cells are recruited by each seasonal influenza vaccination.

Trimming took 3 bases from V and 11 from J, leaving 10 bases between them. The length of the CDR3 is 11 residues. One entry per CDR3 protein results from TCRdb running MiXCR on the RT-PCR reads. The sample carries approximately 700,000 distinct CDR3 sequences, about 14% recorded once. The source was PBMCs from blood, collected around 15 days before vaccination. The rearrangement joins TRBV12-3 or TRBV12-4 to TRBJ1-1; no definite D call. The source of this sequence is a man over 45 who received an inactivated influenza vaccine. In nucleotides, the CDR3 is TGTGCCAGCAGTTTGTCCAGGAGGGCTTTCTTT. It yields the protein CASSLSRRAFF.